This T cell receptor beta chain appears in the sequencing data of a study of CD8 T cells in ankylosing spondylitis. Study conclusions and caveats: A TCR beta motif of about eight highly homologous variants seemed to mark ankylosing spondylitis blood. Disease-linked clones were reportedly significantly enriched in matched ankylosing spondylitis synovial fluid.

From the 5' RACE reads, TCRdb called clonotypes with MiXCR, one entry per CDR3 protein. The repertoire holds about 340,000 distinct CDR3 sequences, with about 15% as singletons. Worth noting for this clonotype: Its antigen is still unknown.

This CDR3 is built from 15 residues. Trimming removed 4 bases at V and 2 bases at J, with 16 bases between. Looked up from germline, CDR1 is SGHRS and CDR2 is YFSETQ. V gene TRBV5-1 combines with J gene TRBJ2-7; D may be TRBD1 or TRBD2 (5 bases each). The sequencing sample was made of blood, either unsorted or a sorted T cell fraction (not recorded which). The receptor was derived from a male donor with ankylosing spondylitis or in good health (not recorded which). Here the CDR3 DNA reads TGCGCCAGCAGCCCACCCGGGACGGCTCCCTACGAGCAGTACTTC. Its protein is CASSPPGTAPYEQYF. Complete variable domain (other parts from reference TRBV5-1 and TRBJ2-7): KAGVTQTPRYLIKTRGQQVTLSCSPISGHRSVSWYQQTPGQGLQFLFEYFSETQRNKGNFPGRFSGRQFSNSRSEMNVSTLELGDSALYLCASSPPGTAPYEQYFGPGTRLTVT.